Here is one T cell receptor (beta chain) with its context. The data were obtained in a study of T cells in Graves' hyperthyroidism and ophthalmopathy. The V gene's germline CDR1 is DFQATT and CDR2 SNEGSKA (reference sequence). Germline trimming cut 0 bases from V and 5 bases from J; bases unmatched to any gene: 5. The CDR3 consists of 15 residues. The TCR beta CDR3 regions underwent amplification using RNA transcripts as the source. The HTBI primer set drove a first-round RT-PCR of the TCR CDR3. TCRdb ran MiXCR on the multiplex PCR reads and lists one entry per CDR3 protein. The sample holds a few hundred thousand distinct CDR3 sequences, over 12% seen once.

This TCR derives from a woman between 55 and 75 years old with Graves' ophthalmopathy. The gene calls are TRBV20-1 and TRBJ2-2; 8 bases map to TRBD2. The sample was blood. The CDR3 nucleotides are TGCAGTGCTAGAGATGGGAAGCGGGGGACCGGGGAGCTGTTTTTT. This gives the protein CSARDGKRGTGELFF.